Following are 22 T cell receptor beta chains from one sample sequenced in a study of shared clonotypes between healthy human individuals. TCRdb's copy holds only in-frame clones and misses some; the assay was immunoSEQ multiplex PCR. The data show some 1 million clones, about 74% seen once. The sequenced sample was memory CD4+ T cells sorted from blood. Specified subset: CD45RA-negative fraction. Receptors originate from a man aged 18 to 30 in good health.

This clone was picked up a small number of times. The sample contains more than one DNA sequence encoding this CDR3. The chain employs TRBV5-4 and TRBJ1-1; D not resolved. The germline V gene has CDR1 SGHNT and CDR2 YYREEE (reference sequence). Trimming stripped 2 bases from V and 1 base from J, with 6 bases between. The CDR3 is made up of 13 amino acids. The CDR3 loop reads CASSLATNTEAFF. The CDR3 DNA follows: TGTGCCAGCAGCTTAGCCACGAACACTGAAGCTTTCTTT.

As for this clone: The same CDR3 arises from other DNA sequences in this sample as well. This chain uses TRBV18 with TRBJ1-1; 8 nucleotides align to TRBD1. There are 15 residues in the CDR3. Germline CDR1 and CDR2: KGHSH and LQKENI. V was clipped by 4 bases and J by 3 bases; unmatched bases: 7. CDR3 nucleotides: TGTGCCAGCTCACTCTACACAGGGGGGGACACTGAAGCTTTCTTT. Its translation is CASSLYTGGDTEAFF.

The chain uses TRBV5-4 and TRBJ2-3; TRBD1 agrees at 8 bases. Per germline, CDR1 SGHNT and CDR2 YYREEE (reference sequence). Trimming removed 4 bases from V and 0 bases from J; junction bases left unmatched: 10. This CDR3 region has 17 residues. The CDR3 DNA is TGTGCCAGCAGCCGGGACAGGATCTCTACTAGCACAGATACGCAGTATTTT. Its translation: CASSRDRISTSTDTQYF. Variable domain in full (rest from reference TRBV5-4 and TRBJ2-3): ETGVTQSPTHLIKTRGQQVTLRCSSQSGHNTVSWYQQALGQGPQFIFQYYREEENGRGNFPPRFSGLQFPNYSSELNVNALELDDSALYLCASSRDRISTSTDTQYFGPGTRLTVL.

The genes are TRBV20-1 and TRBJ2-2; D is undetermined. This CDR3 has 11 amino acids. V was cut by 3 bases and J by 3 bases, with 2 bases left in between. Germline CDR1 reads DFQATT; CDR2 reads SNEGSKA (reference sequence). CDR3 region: CSASHTGELFF. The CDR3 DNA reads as TGCAGTGCTAGCCACACCGGGGAGCTGTTTTTT.

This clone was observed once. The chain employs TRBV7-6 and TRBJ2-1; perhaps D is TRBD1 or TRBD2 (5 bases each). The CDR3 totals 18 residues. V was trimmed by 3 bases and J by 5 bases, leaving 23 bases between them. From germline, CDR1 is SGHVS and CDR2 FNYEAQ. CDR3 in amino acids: CASSLRDYRSPRDNEQFF. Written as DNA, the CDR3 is TGTGCCAGCAGCTTGCGCGACTACAGGTCTCCGAGGGACAATGAGCAGTTCTTC.

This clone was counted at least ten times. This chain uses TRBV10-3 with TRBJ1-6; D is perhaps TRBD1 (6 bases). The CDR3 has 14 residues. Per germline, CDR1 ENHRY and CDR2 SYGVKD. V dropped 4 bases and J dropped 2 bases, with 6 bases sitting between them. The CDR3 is CAISGTAYNSPLHF. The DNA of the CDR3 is TGTGCCATCAGTGGGACAGCCTATAATTCACCCCTCCACTTT.

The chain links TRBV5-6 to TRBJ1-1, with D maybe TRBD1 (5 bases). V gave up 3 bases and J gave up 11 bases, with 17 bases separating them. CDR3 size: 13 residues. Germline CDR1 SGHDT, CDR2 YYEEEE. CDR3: CASSWDLTGEAFF. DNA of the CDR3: TGTGCCAGCAGCTGGGACCTTACGGGGGAGGCTTTCTTT.

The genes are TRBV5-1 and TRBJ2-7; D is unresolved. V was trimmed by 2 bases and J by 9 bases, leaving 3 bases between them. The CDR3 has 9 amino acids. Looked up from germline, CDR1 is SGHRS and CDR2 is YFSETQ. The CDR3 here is CASSFLQYF. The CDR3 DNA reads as TGCGCCAGCAGCTTTCTGCAGTACTTC. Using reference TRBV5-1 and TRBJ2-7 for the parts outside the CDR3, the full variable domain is KAGVTQTPRYLIKTRGQQVTLSCSPISGHRSVSWYQQTPGQGLQFLFEYFSETQRNKGNFPGRFSGRQFSNSRSEMNVSTLELGDSALYLCASSFLQYFGPGTRLTVT.

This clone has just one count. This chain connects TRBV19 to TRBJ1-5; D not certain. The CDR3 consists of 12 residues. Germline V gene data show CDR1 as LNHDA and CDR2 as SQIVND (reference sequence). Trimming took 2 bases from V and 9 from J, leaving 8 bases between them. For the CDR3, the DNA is TGTGCCAGTAGTATATTGGAGGGGCCCCAGCATTTT. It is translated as CASSILEGPQHF.

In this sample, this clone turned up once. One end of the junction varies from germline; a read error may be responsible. The CDR3 nucleotides are TGCGCCAGCAGCCAAGATAGGGGACAGCGACATTTT. It is translated as CASSQDRGQRHF. The genes are TRBV4-1 and TRBJ1-4, with 7 bases matching TRBD1. CDR1 is MGHRA, CDR2 YSYEKL, per germline. The CDR3 is 12 residues long.

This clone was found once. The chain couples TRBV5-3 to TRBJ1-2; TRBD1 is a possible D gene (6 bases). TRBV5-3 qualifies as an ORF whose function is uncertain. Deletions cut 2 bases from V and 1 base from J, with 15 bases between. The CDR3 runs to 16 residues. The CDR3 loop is CARSLNREGSNYGYTF. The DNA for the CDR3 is TGTGCCAGAAGCTTAAACAGGGAGGGGAGTAACTATGGCTACACCTTC.

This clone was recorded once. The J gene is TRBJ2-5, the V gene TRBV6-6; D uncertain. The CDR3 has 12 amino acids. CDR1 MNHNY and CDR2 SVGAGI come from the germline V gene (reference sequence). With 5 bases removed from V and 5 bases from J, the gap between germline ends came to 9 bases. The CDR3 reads CASSPASETQYF. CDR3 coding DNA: TGTGCCAGCAGTCCCGCGTCGGAGACCCAGTACTTC.

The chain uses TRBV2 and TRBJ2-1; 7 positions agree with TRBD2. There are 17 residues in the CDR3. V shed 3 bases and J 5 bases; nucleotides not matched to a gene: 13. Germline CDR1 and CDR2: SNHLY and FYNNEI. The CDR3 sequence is CASSDDGGFRFNNEQFF. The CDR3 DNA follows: TGTGCCAGCAGTGATGACGGGGGGTTCAGATTTAACAATGAGCAGTTCTTC.

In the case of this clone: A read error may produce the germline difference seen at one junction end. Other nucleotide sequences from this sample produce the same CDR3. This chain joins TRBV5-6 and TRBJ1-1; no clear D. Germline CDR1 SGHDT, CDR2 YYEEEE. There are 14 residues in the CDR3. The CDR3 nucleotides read TGTGCCAGCAGAATACACGAGATGAACACTGAAGCCTTCTTT. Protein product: CASRIHEMNTEAFF. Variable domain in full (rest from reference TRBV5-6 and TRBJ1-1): DAGVTQSPTHLIKTRGQQVTLRCSPKSGHDTVSWYQQALGQGPQFIFQYYEEEERQRGNFPDRFSGHQFPNYSSELNVNALLLGDSALYLCASRIHEMNTEAFFGQGTRLTVV.

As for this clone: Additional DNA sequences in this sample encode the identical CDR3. CDR3: CASSDRGPGELFF. In nucleotides, the CDR3 is TGTGCCAGCAGTGATCGGGGGCCCGGGGAGCTGTTTTTT. This rearrangement joins TRBV6-1 to TRBJ2-2; D may match TRBD1 or TRBD2 (6 bases each). The germline V gene has CDR1 MNHNS and CDR2 SASEGT. This CDR3 has 13 residues. Trimming removed 3 bases at V and 6 bases at J, with 8 bases between.

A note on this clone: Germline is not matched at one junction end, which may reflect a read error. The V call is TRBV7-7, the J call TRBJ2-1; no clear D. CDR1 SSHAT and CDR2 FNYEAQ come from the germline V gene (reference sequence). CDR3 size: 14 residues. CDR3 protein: CASSLDFLSHEQFF. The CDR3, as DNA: TGTGCTAGCAGCTTAGACTTCCTCAGCCATGAGCAGTTCTTC.

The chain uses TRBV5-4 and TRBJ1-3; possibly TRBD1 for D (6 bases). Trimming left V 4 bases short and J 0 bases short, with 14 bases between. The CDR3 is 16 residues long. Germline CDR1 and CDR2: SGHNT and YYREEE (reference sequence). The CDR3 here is CASSTGDTFSGNTIYF. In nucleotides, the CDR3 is TGTGCCAGCAGCACCGGGGACACATTCTCTGGAAACACCATATATTTT. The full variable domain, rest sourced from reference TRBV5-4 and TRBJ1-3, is ETGVTQSPTHLIKTRGQQVTLRCSSQSGHNTVSWYQQALGQGPQFIFQYYREEENGRGNFPPRFSGLQFPNYSSELNVNALELDDSALYLCASSTGDTFSGNTIYFGEGSWLTVV.

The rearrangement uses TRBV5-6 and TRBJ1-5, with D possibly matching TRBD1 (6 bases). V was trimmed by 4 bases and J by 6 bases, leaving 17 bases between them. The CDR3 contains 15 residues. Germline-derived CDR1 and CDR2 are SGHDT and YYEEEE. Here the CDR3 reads CASSPWGGKTQPQHF. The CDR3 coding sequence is TGTGCCAGCAGCCCATGGGGGGGCAAGACTCAGCCCCAGCATTTT.

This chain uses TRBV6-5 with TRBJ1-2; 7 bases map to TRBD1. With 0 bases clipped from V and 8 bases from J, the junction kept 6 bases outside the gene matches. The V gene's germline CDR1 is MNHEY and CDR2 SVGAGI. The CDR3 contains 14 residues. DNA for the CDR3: TGTGCCAGCAGTTACTCCCGGACAGGCGGCGGCTACACCTTC. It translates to CASSYSRTGGGYTF.

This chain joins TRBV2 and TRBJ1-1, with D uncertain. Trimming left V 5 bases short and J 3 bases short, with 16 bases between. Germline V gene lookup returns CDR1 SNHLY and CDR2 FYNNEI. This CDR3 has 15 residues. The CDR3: CASSISGVRDTEAFF. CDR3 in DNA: TGTGCCAGCAGTATTTCCGGGGTCCGTGACACTGAAGCTTTCTTT.

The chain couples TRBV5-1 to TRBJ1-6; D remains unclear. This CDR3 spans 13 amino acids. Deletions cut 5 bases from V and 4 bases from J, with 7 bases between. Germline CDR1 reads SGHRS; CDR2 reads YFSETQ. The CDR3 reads CASRSEYNSPLHF. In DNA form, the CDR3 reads TGCGCCAGCAGATCAGAATATAATTCACCCCTCCACTTT.

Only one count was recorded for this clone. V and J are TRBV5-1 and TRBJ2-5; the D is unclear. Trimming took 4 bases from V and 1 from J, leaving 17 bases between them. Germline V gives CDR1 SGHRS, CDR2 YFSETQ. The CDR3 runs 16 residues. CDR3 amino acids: CASSLGKGPAQETQYF. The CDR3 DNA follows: TGCGCCAGCAGCCTAGGTAAAGGACCAGCCCAAGAGACCCAGTACTTC.